This T cell receptor (beta chain) was found in a study of T cell repertoires in cytomegalovirus infection. Study details: Matching HLA type, along with CMV infection, was indicated by public TCR beta signatures.

V dropped 6 bases and J dropped 4 bases, with 12 bases sitting between them. The CDR3 contains 13 residues. TCRdb fed the reads into MiXCR, producing one record per CDR3 protein. The table has 750,000 to 950,000 distinct CDR3 sequences, almost 30% seen once. Broader study findings: HLA-C-restricted, CMV-specific TCR beta clonotypes were dominant ex vivo.

This clonotype was detected a few times. Its specificity is not known. The receptor was isolated from a human donor in good health (CMV status not recorded). Some clones in this sample may be carry-over from other donors' samples. The specimen comprised cultured CD8+ T cells from PBMCs, sampled from culture after CMV antigen stimulation. The chain couples TRBV12-3 or TRBV12-4 to TRBJ1-1; D unresolved. The CDR3 nucleotides are TGTGCCAGCAGCCCCACATTGGTCACTGAAGCTTTCTTT. Amino acids: CASSPTLVTEAFF.